Each of the 16 T cell receptor beta chains below was sequenced from the same sample in a study of PD-1 blockade in mismatch repair-deficient tumors. Sequenced by immunoSEQ multiplex PCR; TCRdb stores in-frame clones only, minus some. This sample yields approximately 100,000 clones, of which 82% are seen a single time; roughly 6.3% belongs to the top ten. The source was peripheral blood, collected roughly 35 weeks after starting pembrolizumab. These receptor sequences come from an adult with mismatch repair-deficient cancer.

The gene calls are TRBV19 and TRBJ2-5; D possibly corresponds to TRBD1 (6 bases). The germline CDR1 and CDR2 sequences are LNHDA and SQIVND (reference sequence). The CDR3 loop spans 15 amino acids. V gave up 3 bases and J gave up 5 bases, with 16 bases separating them. The CDR3 DNA sequence: TGTGCCAGTAGTATTCGAAACAGGGATTTGGAGACCCAGTACTTC. Its translation is CASSIRNRDLETQYF. Complete variable domain (other parts from reference TRBV19 and TRBJ2-5): DGGITQSPKYLFRKEGQNVTLSCEQNLNHDAMYWYRQDPGQGLRLIYYSQIVNDFQKGDIAEGYSVSREKKESFPLTVTSAQKNPTAFYLCASSIRNRDLETQYFGPGTRLLVL.

This sequence joins TRBV6-1 and TRBJ2-7, with 9 bases fitting TRBD2. Trimming at V came to 1 base and at J to 3 bases, leaving 4 bases not matched to a gene. Germline assignment: CDR1 MNHNS and CDR2 SASEGT. This CDR3 is built from 15 residues. The CDR3 sequence: CASSEGLAEIYEQYF. The DNA of the CDR3 is TGTGCCAGCAGTGAAGGACTAGCGGAAATCTACGAGCAGTACTTC.

The chain couples TRBV29-1 to TRBJ2-3, with TRBD2 matching 12 bases. Germline CDR1 and CDR2: SQVTM and ANQGSEA. The CDR3 is 12 amino acids. The trim removed 7 bases at V and 5 bases at J, leaving 1 base unmatched. The CDR3 bases are TGCAGCGCGGGACTAGCGGGAGATACGCAGTATTTT. This encodes CSAGLAGDTQYF.

V and J are TRBV5-6 and TRBJ1-2; maybe TRBD1 (5 bases). Germline CDR1 and CDR2: SGHDT and YYEEEE. The V end lost 3 bases, the J end lost 1 base, and 13 bases lay between the germline ends. The CDR3 consists of 15 residues. CDR3 in amino acids: CASSWGSGSNYGYTF. The CDR3 DNA reads as TGTGCCAGCAGCTGGGGATCAGGGAGTAACTATGGCTACACCTTC. The variable domain in full, with the rest retrieved from reference TRBV5-6 and TRBJ1-2, is DAGVTQSPTHLIKTRGQQVTLRCSPKSGHDTVSWYQQALGQGPQFIFQYYEEEERQRGNFPDRFSGHQFPNYSSELNVNALLLGDSALYLCASSWGSGSNYGYTFGSGTRLTVV.

The chain links TRBV11-2 to TRBJ2-5, with D possibly being TRBD2 (5 bases). V lost 8 bases to trimming and J lost 3 bases, with 16 bases between them. There are 14 residues in the CDR3. Germline CDR1 SGHAT, CDR2 FQNNGV. The DNA for the CDR3 is TGTGCCAGCCACCCGGGGAAGAGGGAAGAGACCCAGTACTTC. Its protein product is CASHPGKREETQYF.

The chain has TRBV9 and TRBJ1-1; tentatively, D is TRBD1 (5 bases). This CDR3 region has 17 residues. CDR1 and CDR2 from the germline V gene are SGDLS and YYNGEE. The V gene lost 0 bases and the J gene lost 0 bases, with 15 bases spanning the gap. CDR3 protein: CASSVGSQGRLNTEAFF. The CDR3 DNA sequence: TGTGCCAGCAGCGTAGGGTCCCAGGGACGGCTGAACACTGAAGCTTTCTTT.

The chain joins TRBV18 to TRBJ1-1; D is ambiguous. Per germline, CDR1 KGHSH and CDR2 LQKENI. The CDR3 covers 15 residues. V lost 2 bases and J lost 5, with 15 bases in between. CDR3 nucleotide sequence: TGTGCCAGCTCACCATGGACGGGGAGAGGGACTGAAGCTTTCTTT. Translation gives CASSPWTGRGTEAFF.

The chain carries TRBV7-3 and TRBJ2-5; 8 positions match TRBD1. This CDR3 region has 15 residues. With 2 bases clipped from V and 4 bases from J, the junction kept 6 bases outside the gene matches. Germline CDR1 and CDR2: SGHTA and FQGTGA. The CDR3 here is CASSLGQGAGETQYF. CDR3 nucleotide sequence: TGTGCCAGCAGCTTAGGCCAGGGGGCAGGAGAGACCCAGTACTTC.

The V call is TRBV6-5, the J call TRBJ1-4; D not resolved. The V end lost 2 bases, the J end lost 5 bases, and 9 bases lay between the germline ends. Germline CDR1 is MNHEY and CDR2 is SVGAGI. The CDR3 is 14 amino acids. Here the CDR3 reads CASSYGMGNEKLFF. CDR3 nucleotide sequence: TGTGCCAGCAGTTACGGGATGGGGAATGAAAAACTGTTTTTT.

In the case of this clone: The identical CDR3 is also encoded by other nucleotide sequences in the sample. The rearrangement links TRBV29-1 to TRBJ1-2; the D is unclear. Per germline, CDR1 SQVTM and CDR2 ANQGSEA. V shed 7 bases and J shed 0 bases, with 6 bases lying between them. The CDR3 covers 11 residues. CDR3 DNA sequence: TGCAGCGCCGGGACTAACTATGGCTACACCTTC. Its translation: CSAGTNYGYTF.

The J gene is TRBJ1-1, the V gene TRBV6-5; D call uncertain. V was cut by 5 bases and J by 2 bases, with 15 bases left in between. Germline assignment: CDR1 MNHEY and CDR2 SVGAGI. This CDR3 is built from 15 residues. The DNA for the CDR3 is TGTGCCAGCAGTCGGGCGGCGTTTCGCAACACTGAAGCTTTCTTT. Translating it yields CASSRAAFRNTEAFF.

The chain joins TRBV14 to TRBJ1-2; 7 bases agree with TRBD1. V trimming: 1 base; J trimming: 4 bases; junction bases outside the gene matches: 6. In germline, CDR1 is SGHDN, CDR2 FVKESK. The CDR3 consists of 15 residues. This CDR3 is CASSQAPTGLYGYTF. As DNA, the CDR3 is TGTGCCAGCAGCCAAGCCCCGACAGGGCTCTATGGCTACACCTTC.

The chain links TRBV5-6 to TRBJ2-5, with D perhaps TRBD1 (5 bases). The CDR3 has 13 residues. The germline V gene has CDR1 SGHDT and CDR2 YYEEEE. V shed 3 bases and J shed 7 bases, with 13 bases lying between them. The chain's CDR3 is CASSSEQARTQYF. CDR3 bases: TGTGCCAGCAGCTCCGAACAGGCTCGGACCCAGTACTTC. Based on the CDR3 plus reference TRBV5-6 and TRBJ2-5, the full variable domain is DAGVTQSPTHLIKTRGQQVTLRCSPKSGHDTVSWYQQALGQGPQFIFQYYEEEERQRGNFPDRFSGHQFPNYSSELNVNALLLGDSALYLCASSSEQARTQYFGPGTRLLVL.

The chain carries TRBV4-3 and TRBJ2-1; 12 bases fit TRBD2. CDR3 size: 16 residues. CDR1 is LGHNA and CDR2 is YSLEER in the germline V gene. With 3 bases clipped from V and 5 bases from J, the junction kept 5 bases outside the gene matches. The CDR3 here is CASSQSWTSGNNEQFF. CDR3 bases: TGCGCCAGCAGCCAGTCCTGGACTAGCGGGAACAATGAGCAGTTCTTC.

The V call is TRBV11-2, the J call TRBJ1-5, with no clear D. The CDR3 extends over 13 amino acids. Trimming pared 0 bases from V and 10 bases from J, leaving 10 bases between. Germline-derived CDR1 and CDR2 are SGHAT and FQNNGV. CDR3 region: CASSLERGGPQHF. CDR3 sequence (DNA): TGTGCCAGCAGCTTAGAGAGAGGTGGACCCCAGCATTTT.

This chain uses TRBV27 with TRBJ1-5, with 9 bases lining up with TRBD1. The J segment lost 4 bases and the V segment lost 3 bases, leaving 7 bases of the junction unmatched. The CDR3 is 16 residues long. Per germline, CDR1 MNHEY and CDR2 SMNVEV (reference sequence). CDR3 loop: CASSFTGTGNNQPQHF. The CDR3 bases are TGTGCCAGCAGTTTCACCGGGACAGGGAATAATCAGCCCCAGCATTTT.